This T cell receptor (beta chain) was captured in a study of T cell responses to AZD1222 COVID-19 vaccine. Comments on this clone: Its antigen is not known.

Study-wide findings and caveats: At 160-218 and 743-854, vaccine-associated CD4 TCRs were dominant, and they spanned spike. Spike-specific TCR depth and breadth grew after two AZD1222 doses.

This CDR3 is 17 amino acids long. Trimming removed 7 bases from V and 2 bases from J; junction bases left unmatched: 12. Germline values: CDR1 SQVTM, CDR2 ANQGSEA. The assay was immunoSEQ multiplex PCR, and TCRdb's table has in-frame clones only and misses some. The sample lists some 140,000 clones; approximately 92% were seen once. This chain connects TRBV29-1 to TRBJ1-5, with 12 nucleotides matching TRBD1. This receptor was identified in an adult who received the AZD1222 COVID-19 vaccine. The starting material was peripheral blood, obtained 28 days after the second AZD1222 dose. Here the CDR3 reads CSDPGQGAQGGNQPQHF. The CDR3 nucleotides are TGCAGCGACCCGGGACAGGGGGCGCAGGGCGGCAATCAGCCCCAGCATTTT. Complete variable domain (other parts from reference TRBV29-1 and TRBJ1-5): SAVISQKPSRDICQRGTSLTIQCQVDSQVTMMFWYRQQPGQSLTLIATANQGSEATYESGFVIDKFPISRPNLTFSTLTVSNMSPEDSSIYLCSDPGQGAQGGNQPQHFGDGTRLSIL.